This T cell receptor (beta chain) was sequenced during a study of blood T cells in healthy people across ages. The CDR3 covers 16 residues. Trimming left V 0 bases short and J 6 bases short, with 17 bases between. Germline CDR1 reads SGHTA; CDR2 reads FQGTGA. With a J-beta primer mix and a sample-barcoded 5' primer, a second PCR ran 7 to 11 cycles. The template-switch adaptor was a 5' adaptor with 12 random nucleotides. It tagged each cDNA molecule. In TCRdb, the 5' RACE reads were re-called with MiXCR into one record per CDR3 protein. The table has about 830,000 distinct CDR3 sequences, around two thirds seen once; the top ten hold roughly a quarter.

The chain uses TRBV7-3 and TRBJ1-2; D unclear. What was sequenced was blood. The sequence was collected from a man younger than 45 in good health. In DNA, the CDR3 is TGTGCCAGCAGCTTAACAGGGTCGAGGTCGCCGGATGGCTACACCTTC. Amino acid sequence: CASSLTGSRSPDGYTF.